The clone carrying this T cell receptor beta chain was recorded a few times. This sample stems from a study of blood T cell repertoires in COVID-19. The overall study: From T cells, B-cell-depleted T cells, or PBMCs came the material, which was cDNA or gDNA.

Authors' data handling: Amplification of reference gene primers was used by the study to estimate nucleated cell counts. The data were produced by immunoSEQ multiplex PCR, yet TCRdb's version contains in-frame clones alone and is incomplete. V, J and clone size are those of that table, while D and trimming were read from the DNA. The sample contains about 100,000 clones, approximately 81% of which appear only once. The sequence was obtained from a human donor in a cohort sampled during active COVID-19. The sequenced sample consisted of peripheral blood.

The DNA of the CDR3 is TGCGCCAGCAGTGAGGTCGGTAGCGGGAGCTCCTACGAGCAGTACTTC. Its protein product is CASSEVGSGSSYEQYF. The chain joins TRBV10-2 to TRBJ2-7, with TRBD2 matching over 9 bases. Germline loops: CDR1 WSHSY, CDR2 SAAADI. The CDR3 has 16 residues. V trimming: 2 bases; J trimming: 0 bases; junction bases outside the gene matches: 5.